Here is one TCR beta chain with its context. This entry is derived from a study of blood T cell repertoires in COVID-19. Study as a whole: The cDNA or gDNA used as material had been derived from T cells, B-cell-depleted T cells, or PBMCs.

The table came from immunoSEQ multiplex PCR; TCRdb's copy has only in-frame clones and leaves some out. The sample includes about 33,000 clones, approximately 91% of them seen just once. This CDR3 comprises 13 residues. Per germline, CDR1 GTSNPN and CDR2 SVGIG (reference sequence). Trimming cost V 2 bases and J 6 bases, with 13 bases left between them. The clonotype was recovered from a human donor with active COVID-19. The donor label of this sample is uncertain. This chain joins TRBV30 and TRBJ1-1, with a tentative D call TRBD1 (5 bases). Sequenced: peripheral blood. CDR3 sequence reads: CAWSPFGGSEAFF. CDR3 nucleotide sequence: TGTGCCTGGAGTCCCTTTGGGGGGTCTGAAGCTTTCTTT. Based on the CDR3 plus reference TRBV30 and TRBJ1-1, the full variable domain is SQTIHQWPATLVQPVGSPLSLECTVEGTSNPNLYWYRQAAGRGLQLLFYSVGIGQISSEVPQNLSASRPQDRQFILSSKKLLLSDSGFYLCAWSPFGGSEAFFGQGTRLTVV.